One sample yielded the 9 T cell receptor beta chains listed below, sequenced in a study of blood T cell repertoires in COVID-19. Clones were sequenced by immunoSEQ multiplex PCR, and TCRdb holds only the in-frame ones, with some missing. The sample shows about 480,000 clones, roughly 90% of them seen only once. The sequenced material came from PBMCs or T cells enriched from blood (not recorded which). The source of these receptors is a woman aged 40 to 55 who had recovered from COVID-19.

J is TRBJ1-5 and V is TRBV27; tentative D call: TRBD1 (6 bases). The V end lost 5 bases, the J end lost 5 bases, and 22 bases lay between the germline ends. CDR1 MNHEY and CDR2 SMNVEV come from the germline V gene (reference sequence). The CDR3 runs to 17 residues. The CDR3 region is CASSEQGVAINHQPQHF. The CDR3 coding sequence is TGTGCCAGCAGTGAACAGGGAGTCGCTATCAATCATCAGCCCCAGCATTTT.

V and J are TRBV18 and TRBJ2-2; D ambiguous. The V and J ends lost 6 bases and 6 bases respectively, with 17 bases between them. Germline lookup yields CDR1 KGHSH and CDR2 LQKENI. The CDR3 sequence is 15 residues long. The CDR3 DNA reads as TGTGCCAGCTCCTCTGCTCTACCCTTCTCCGGGGAGCTGTTTTTT. Translated, it gives CASSSALPFSGELFF.

In its sample, this clone was seen once. This rearrangement joins TRBV20-1 to TRBJ1-3; tentatively, D is TRBD1 (5 bases). CDR1 is DFQATT, CDR2 SNEGSKA, per germline (reference sequence). Deletions cut 3 bases from V and 4 bases from J, with 16 bases between. The CDR3 spans 15 residues. The DNA of the CDR3 is TGCAGTGCTAGTCCCCCAGACAGACTGGGAAACACCATATATTTT. Protein product: CSASPPDRLGNTIYF.

This clone was detected once. This chain connects TRBV2 to TRBJ1-1; perhaps TRBD1 as D (5 bases). Trimming removed 8 bases from V and 3 bases from J, with 13 bases in between. This CDR3 has 13 residues. Germline lookup yields CDR1 SNHLY and CDR2 FYNNEI. CDR3 coding DNA: TGTGCCAGCTCCTTGGCCAGGGACACTGAAGCTTTCTTT. It translates to CASSLARDTEAFF.

This chain joins TRBV12-5 and TRBJ2-5; 8 nucleotides agree with TRBD1. Looked up from germline, CDR1 is LGHNT and CDR2 is FRNRAP. The CDR3 is 14 amino acids. Losses at the gene ends were 5 bases for V and 5 bases for J; bases not matched to a gene: 7. CDR3 nucleotides: TGTGCTAGTGGTCCTGGACAGGGTAGCGAGACCCAGTACTTC. Amino acids: CASGPGQGSETQYF.

The chain joins TRBV7-9 to TRBJ1-1, with unresolved D. V shed 5 bases and J shed 8 bases, with 3 bases lying between them. The germline CDR1 and CDR2 sequences are SEHNR and FQNEAQ (reference sequence). The length of the CDR3 is 9 residues. Here the CDR3 DNA reads TGTGCCAGCAGCCCGGAAGCTTTCTTT. Amino acids: CASSPEAFF.

The V call is TRBV11-2, the J call TRBJ2-1; D is undetermined. CDR3 length: 13 amino acids. Trimming shortened V by 0 bases and J by 9 bases, and 9 bases separated the two germline ends. Germline-derived CDR1 and CDR2 are SGHAT and FQNNGV. The CDR3 region has the DNA TGTGCCAGCAGCTTAGATATATCAGGTGAGCAGTTCTTC. It specifies CASSLDISGEQFF.

Details on this clone: Other DNA sequences in the same sample also yield this CDR3. The chain couples TRBV19 to TRBJ2-7; 10 bases agree with TRBD2. This CDR3 is 13 amino acids long. Germline loops: CDR1 LNHDA, CDR2 SQIVND (reference sequence). The V gene end was trimmed by 1 base and the J gene end by 6 bases; junction bases not matched to a gene: 0. CDR3 residues: CASSIGLAGEQYF. In DNA, the CDR3 is TGTGCCAGTAGTATAGGACTAGCGGGCGAGCAGTACTTC. The full variable domain, with the rest looked up from reference TRBV19 and TRBJ2-7, is DGGITQSPKYLFRKEGQNVTLSCEQNLNHDAMYWYRQDPGQGLRLIYYSQIVNDFQKGDIAEGYSVSREKKESFPLTVTSAQKNPTAFYLCASSIGLAGEQYFGPGTRLTVT.

The DNA for the CDR3 is TGTGCCAGCAGCGCCGGGACAGGGAGAAACACCATATATTTT. Its protein product is CASSAGTGRNTIYF. The chain carries TRBV5-4 and TRBJ1-3; TRBD1 matches 9 bases. This CDR3 is built from 14 residues. CDR1 and CDR2 (germline): SGHNT, YYREEE (reference sequence). V lost 4 bases, J lost 5 bases, and 4 bases stayed unmatched.